This T cell receptor (beta chain) was captured in a study of T cells after posttransplantation cyclophosphamide. This clone came up many times. Its target is unknown. The protocol was immunoSEQ multiplex PCR, while the TCRdb copy is restricted to in-frame clones and leaves out a portion. The sample holds some 7,100 clones, and no clone turns up only once. Germline trimming cut 2 bases from V and 8 bases from J; bases unmatched to any gene: 5. This CDR3 has 14 amino acids. CDR1 and CDR2 from the germline V gene are ENHRY and SYGVKD. Study-level results: Recipient CMV seropositivity and CMV reactivation strongly tracked TRB clonality. Blood and skin or GI T cell repertoires showed limited TRB overlap. Later blood repertoires were often dominated by clones from the donor CD8+ memory compartment.

A marrow graft followed busulfan-fludarabine conditioning, with cyclophosphamide on days +3 and +4. This material consisted of PBMCs, taken after an allogeneic stem cell transplant with post-transplant cyclophosphamide. The TCR sequence derives from a male patient aged 25 to 39 who received an allogeneic stem cell transplant from an unrelated donor, was CMV-positive, and had acute and chronic GVHD. Some T cells may be graft donor cells. The V gene is TRBV10-3, the J gene TRBJ1-3; 8 bases are a match to TRBD1. The chain's CDR3 is CAISEGRGPDTIYF. CDR3 sequence (DNA): TGTGCCATCAGTGAGGGCAGGGGGCCCGACACCATATATTTT.